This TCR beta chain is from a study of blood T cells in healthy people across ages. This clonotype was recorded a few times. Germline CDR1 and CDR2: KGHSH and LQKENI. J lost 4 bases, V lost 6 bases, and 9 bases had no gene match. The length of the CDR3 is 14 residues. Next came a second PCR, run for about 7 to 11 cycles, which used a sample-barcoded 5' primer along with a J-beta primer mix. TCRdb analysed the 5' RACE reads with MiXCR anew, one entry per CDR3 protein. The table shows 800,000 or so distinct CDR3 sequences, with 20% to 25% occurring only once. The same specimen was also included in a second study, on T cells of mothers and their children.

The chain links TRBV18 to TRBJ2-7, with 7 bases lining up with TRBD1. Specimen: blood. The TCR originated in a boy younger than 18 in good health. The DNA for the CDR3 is TGTGCCAGCTCCCTGAGCAGGGGGTTTTACGAGCAGTACTTC. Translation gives CASSLSRGFYEQYF.